This TCR beta chain was identified during a study of cytomegalovirus exposure and HLA in healthy donors. The CDR3 length is 12 residues. Trimming cost V 0 bases and J 7 bases, with 6 bases left between them. Germline V gene sequence: CDR1 SGHNT, CDR2 YENEEA. Amplification used 60 Vbeta primers and 13 Jbeta primers. Assay used: immunoSEQ multiplex PCR; TCRdb lists only in-frame clones, some missing. This table has roughly 130,000 clones, roughly 71% appearing once. This clone has a handful of counts. The sample was PBMCs. The TCR originated in a woman aged 50 to 65 in good health and CMV-seropositive. The rearrangement joins TRBV11-3 to TRBJ1-1; the D is unclear. Here the CDR3 reads CASSLEQIEAFF. Written as DNA, the CDR3 is TGTGCCAGCAGCTTAGAACAGATTGAAGCTTTCTTT.